This T cell receptor beta chain originates from a study of T cells after yellow fever vaccination. In its sample, this clonotype was seen a few times. Its antigen remains unidentified. TCR cDNA was made by 5'RACE template switching, adding a universal primer site and UMIs. One entry per CDR3 protein results from TCRdb running MiXCR on the 5' RACE reads. The table shows around 400,000 distinct CDR3 sequences, with roughly 11% occurring only once. The study, taken as a whole, reports: Contamination of FACS-sorted repertoires by abundant clonotypes from the bulk population could occur.

The CDR3 consists of 10 residues. V was clipped by 2 bases and J by 6 bases, with 2 bases between them. Sequencing used PBMCs, obtained on the day of the first yellow fever vaccination. The V gene is TRBV12-3 or TRBV12-4, the J gene TRBJ2-7; D unresolved. The receptor was isolated from a young man who received the YFV17D yellow fever vaccine. CDR3 protein: CASSLTEQYF. CDR3 nucleotides: TGTGCCAGCAGTTTAACCGAGCAGTACTTC.